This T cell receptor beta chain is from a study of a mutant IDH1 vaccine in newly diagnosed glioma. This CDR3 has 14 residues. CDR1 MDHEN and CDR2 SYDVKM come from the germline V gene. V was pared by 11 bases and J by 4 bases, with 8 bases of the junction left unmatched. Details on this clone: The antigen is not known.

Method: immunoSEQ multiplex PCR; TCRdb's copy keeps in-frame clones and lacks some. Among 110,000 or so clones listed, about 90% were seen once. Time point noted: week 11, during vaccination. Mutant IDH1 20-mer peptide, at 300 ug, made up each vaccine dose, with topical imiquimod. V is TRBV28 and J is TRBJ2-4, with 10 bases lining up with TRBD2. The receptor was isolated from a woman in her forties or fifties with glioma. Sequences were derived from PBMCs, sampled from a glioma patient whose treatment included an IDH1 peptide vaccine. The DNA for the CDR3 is TGTGCCGCCTTGAGCGGGAGGGGGAAAAACATTCAGTACTTC. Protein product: CAALSGRGKNIQYF.